This record covers a single TCR beta chain. This sample was included in a study of PD-1 blockade in mismatch repair-deficient tumors. Study in general: Patients had approximately 11 mismatch repair-deficient cancer types, all previously treated and progressing.

In germline, CDR1 is SGHRS, CDR2 YFSETQ. The ends lost 0 bases at V and 5 bases at J; junction bases unmatched: 7. The CDR3 contains 15 residues. The protocol was immunoSEQ multiplex PCR, while the TCRdb copy is restricted to in-frame clones and leaves out a portion. This sample has about 100,000 clones, with under 90% found just once. The TCR sequence derives from an adult with mismatch repair-deficient cancer. Sequenced here: peripheral blood, sampled around 8 months after starting pembrolizumab. The J gene is TRBJ2-7, the V gene TRBV5-1; TRBD1 aligns across 8 bases. The CDR3 nucleotides are TGCGCCAGCAGCTTGGGGAGACAGGGGATGGACGAGCAGTACTTC. Its protein product is CASSLGRQGMDEQYF.